Below are 25 T cell receptor beta chains sequenced from a single sample in a study of cytomegalovirus exposure and HLA in healthy donors. The PCR ran on 60 Vbeta and 13 Jbeta primers. Using immunoSEQ multiplex PCR, the repertoire was profiled, and TCRdb retains in-frame clones only, with some absent. The sample totals tens of thousands of clones. Sequenced sample: PBMCs. These receptors were collected from a woman between 55 and 75 years old in good health and CMV-seronegative.

The CDR3 DNA reads as TGTGCCAGCAGCCAAGAGGACAGGGGAATAATCGAGCAGTACTTC. Translation gives CASSQEDRGIIEQYF. The rearrangement links TRBV4-2 to TRBJ2-7, with TRBD1 identical over 9 bases. CDR1 is LGHNA and CDR2 is YNFKEQ in the germline V gene. The CDR3 spans 15 residues. V gave up 0 bases and J gave up 6 bases; unmatched junction bases: 6.

The rearrangement joins TRBV28 to TRBJ2-3, with D possibly matching TRBD2 (5 bases). Per the germline V gene, CDR1 is MDHEN and CDR2 is SYDVKM. V shed 8 bases and J shed 1 base, with 13 bases lying between them. CDR3 length: 14 amino acids. CDR3 nucleotide sequence: TGTGCCAGCTCTCGGGGTCTAGGCACAGATACGCAGTATTTT. As protein: CASSRGLGTDTQYF.

V is TRBV28 and J is TRBJ2-2, with 11 bases lining up with TRBD2. The CDR3 is 16 residues long. After removal of 6 bases from V and 4 bases from J, the junction contained 7 bases not matched to a gene. Looked up from germline, CDR1 is MDHEN and CDR2 is SYDVKM. Here the CDR3 reads CASRPLAGGRTGELFF. In DNA, the CDR3 is TGTGCCAGCAGGCCCCTAGCGGGAGGTCGCACCGGGGAGCTGTTTTTT.

This rearrangement joins TRBV28 to TRBJ1-1; TRBD1 matches 7 bases. V was clipped by 3 bases and J by 4 bases; unmatched bases: 8. The CDR3 runs to 15 residues. Germline V gene lookup returns CDR1 MDHEN and CDR2 SYDVKM. The CDR3 loop reads CASSFRRQGGTEAFF. The CDR3 DNA reads TGTGCCAGCAGTTTCCGACGACAGGGAGGCACTGAAGCTTTCTTT.

V gene TRBV5-5 combines with J gene TRBJ1-1; D unresolved. V dropped 0 bases and J dropped 7 bases, with 10 bases sitting between them. The CDR3 runs to 13 residues. The germline CDR1 and CDR2 sequences are SGHKS and YYEKEE (reference sequence). The CDR3 coding sequence is TGTGCCAGCAGCTTGGTAGCCGCCAATGAAGCTTTCTTT. The encoded protein is CASSLVAANEAFF. The full variable domain, with the rest looked up from reference TRBV5-5 and TRBJ1-1, is DAGVTQSPTHLIKTRGQQVTLRCSPISGHKSVSWYQQVLGQGPQFIFQYYEKEERGRGNFPDRFSARQFPNYSSELNVNALLLGDSALYLCASSLVAANEAFFGQGTRLTVV.

The chain carries TRBV2 and TRBJ1-2; 7 bases agree with TRBD1. CDR1 and CDR2 (germline): SNHLY, FYNNEI. V shed 3 bases, J shed 6 bases, and the junction held 4 bases outside the gene matches. The CDR3 runs to 13 residues. CDR3 nucleotide sequence: TGTGCCAGCAGTGAGGAGGGGGCCGATGGCTACACCTTC. It specifies CASSEEGADGYTF.

The chain carries TRBV20-1 and TRBJ1-2; no clear D. CDR3 length: 11 amino acids. Germline V gene lookup returns CDR1 DFQATT and CDR2 SNEGSKA (reference sequence). V was trimmed by 6 bases and J by 8 bases, leaving 13 bases between them. CDR3 coding DNA: TGCAGTGCCCAGCCATTCGGGGGCTACACCTTC. Encoded protein: CSAQPFGGYTF.

The V gene is TRBV29-1, the J gene TRBJ2-7; 11 bases are a match to TRBD1. CDR1 and CDR2 from the germline V gene are SQVTM and ANQGSEA. V shed 4 bases and J 8 bases; nucleotides not matched to a gene: 7. CDR3 length equals 13 residues. CDR3 nucleotides: TGCAGCGTTGTGCGGACAGGGGGCGGTAAGCAGTACTTC. It yields the protein CSVVRTGGGKQYF.

The chain carries TRBV4-3 and TRBJ2-7, with D possibly matching TRBD2 (7 bases). CDR1 is LGHNA and CDR2 is YSLEER in the germline V gene. V lost 2 bases and J 2 bases, leaving 16 bases between the germline ends. The CDR3 length is 16 residues. CDR3 bases: TGCGCCAGCAGCCAAAACAGGGCGGGAGAGCCCTACGAGCAGTACTTC. Translated, it gives CASSQNRAGEPYEQYF.

The V gene is TRBV6-1, the J gene TRBJ2-7; 8 positions agree with TRBD2. CDR3 length equals 17 residues. After removal of 4 bases from V and 6 bases from J, the junction contained 17 bases not matched to a gene. Germline V gene sequence: CDR1 MNHNS, CDR2 SASEGT. The CDR3 spells CASSAPARGSGRSEQYF. CDR3 DNA: TGTGCCAGCAGTGCCCCTGCCCGAGGGAGCGGGAGAAGCGAGCAGTACTTC.

This chain connects TRBV19 to TRBJ1-5, with 8 bases fitting TRBD1. This CDR3 is 13 amino acids long. The trim removed 5 bases at V and 6 bases at J, leaving 3 bases unmatched. From germline, CDR1 is LNHDA and CDR2 SQIVND (reference sequence). Here the CDR3 reads CASSSGGIQPQHF. The DNA for the CDR3 is TGTGCCAGTAGTTCAGGGGGCATTCAGCCCCAGCATTTT.

The CDR3 sequence is CASSWEGATQYF. In DNA form, the CDR3 reads TGTGCCAGCAGCTGGGAGGGAGCTACGCAGTATTTT. V usage is TRBV7-9 and J usage is TRBJ2-3; 7 bases are shared with TRBD2. Trimming at V came to 4 bases and at J to 8 bases, leaving 3 bases not matched to a gene. CDR3 length: 12 amino acids. Germline CDR1 is SEHNR and CDR2 is FQNEAQ (reference sequence). The full variable domain, with the rest looked up from reference TRBV7-9 and TRBJ2-3, is DTGVSQNPRHKITKRGQNVTFRCDPISEHNRLYWYRQTLGQGPEFLTYFQNEAQLEKSRLLSDRFSAERPKGSFSTLEIQRTEQGDSAMYLCASSWEGATQYFGPGTRLTVL.

J is TRBJ2-1 and V is TRBV18; 8 bases match TRBD2. Germline CDR1 reads KGHSH; CDR2 reads LQKENI. Trimming removed 2 bases from V and 15 bases from J; junction bases left unmatched: 12. CDR3 length equals 14 residues. CDR3 residues: CASSPDSSGSRRFF. In DNA, the CDR3 is TGTGCCAGCTCACCAGATTCCAGCGGGAGTCGGAGGTTCTTC.

The chain is built from TRBV19 and TRBJ1-1; TRBD1 might be the D (6 bases). CDR3 length: 13 residues. V was shortened by 4 bases and J by 5 bases, with 11 bases between the two germline ends. Germline loops: CDR1 LNHDA, CDR2 SQIVND (reference sequence). The chain's CDR3 is CASSNREGTEAFF. In DNA, the CDR3 is TGTGCCAGTAGTAACAGGGAAGGAACTGAAGCTTTCTTT.

The chain employs TRBV18 and TRBJ2-2; tentative D call: TRBD2 (5 bases). In germline, CDR1 is KGHSH, CDR2 LQKENI. Trimming pared 3 bases from V and 3 bases from J, leaving 14 bases between. The CDR3 contains 16 residues. CDR3 DNA sequence: TGTGCCAGCTCACCCCGACGGGCGGGTGACACCGGGGAGCTGTTTTTT. Protein product: CASSPRRAGDTGELFF.

This chain joins TRBV30 and TRBJ2-3, with 13 bases fitting TRBD2. With V trimmed by 0 bases and J by 6 bases, 12 bases remained unmatched. Germline CDR1 GTSNPN, CDR2 SVGIG (reference sequence). The CDR3 consists of 18 residues. CDR3 region: CAWSVRLLAGGPGDTQYF. The CDR3 DNA follows: TGTGCCTGGAGTGTAAGGTTACTAGCGGGAGGGCCGGGGGATACGCAGTATTTT.

The chain is built from TRBV14 and TRBJ1-4, with D maybe TRBD1 (5 bases). Germline loops: CDR1 SGHDN, CDR2 FVKESK. CDR3 size: 12 residues. V shed 1 base and J shed 13 bases, with 10 bases lying between them. The CDR3: CASSQAGIVLFF. In DNA, the CDR3 is TGTGCCAGCAGCCAAGCAGGGATTGTACTGTTTTTT.

V gene TRBV18 combines with J gene TRBJ2-7, with TRBD2 matching 14 bases. The ends lost 5 bases at V and 1 base at J; junction bases unmatched: 7. Germline CDR1 and CDR2: KGHSH and LQKENI. The CDR3 consists of 17 residues. CDR3 residues: CASSGGLAGASSYEQYF. The CDR3 DNA sequence: TGTGCCAGCTCAGGGGGACTAGCGGGGGCCTCGTCCTACGAGCAGTACTTC.

V gene TRBV2 combines with J gene TRBJ2-7, with TRBD2 matching over 10 bases. V dropped 5 bases and J dropped 3; count of bases not matched to a gene: 7. This CDR3 has 15 residues. Germline values: CDR1 SNHLY, CDR2 FYNNEI. The CDR3 region is CASSRGLAESYEQYF. CDR3 nucleotide sequence: TGTGCCAGCAGTCGAGGACTAGCGGAAAGCTACGAGCAGTACTTC. Based on the CDR3 plus reference TRBV2 and TRBJ2-7, the full variable domain is EPEVTQTPSHQVTQMGQEVILRCVPISNHLYFYWYRQILGQKVEFLVSFYNNEISEKSEIFDDQFSVERPDGSNFTLKIRSTKLEDSAMYFCASSRGLAESYEQYFGPGTRLTVT.

The gene calls are TRBV19 and TRBJ2-1; TRBD2 matches at 8 bases. CDR1 and CDR2 (germline): LNHDA, SQIVND (reference sequence). J was trimmed by 3 bases and V by 5 bases; bases with no gene match: 6. The CDR3 totals 15 residues. The CDR3, as DNA: TGTGCCAGTAGTCCCGGGGGGGCGATCTACAATGAGCAGTTCTTC. Protein product: CASSPGGAIYNEQFF.

J is TRBJ2-2 and V is TRBV6-5, with 11 bases matching TRBD2. Germline V gene data show CDR1 as MNHEY and CDR2 as SVGAGI. The CDR3 covers 14 residues. The V gene end was trimmed by 6 bases and the J gene end by 4 bases; junction bases not matched to a gene: 1. The CDR3 coding sequence is TGTGCCAGCAGACTAGCGGGAGCCACCGGGGAGCTGTTTTTT. Protein: CASRLAGATGELFF.

The chain uses TRBV28 and TRBJ1-3; 9 nucleotides line up with TRBD1. Germline CDR1 and CDR2: MDHEN and SYDVKM. The CDR3 consists of 16 residues. The V segment lost 5 bases and the J segment 4 bases; nucleotides outside the gene matches: 9. CDR3 residues: CASSGWTGEGGNTIYF. CDR3 sequence (DNA): TGTGCCAGCAGTGGGTGGACAGGGGAGGGAGGAAACACCATATATTTT.

The chain has TRBV9 and TRBJ1-2; no definite D call. In germline, CDR1 is SGDLS, CDR2 YYNGEE. The V end was cut by 4 bases, the J end by 0 bases, with 10 bases between. This CDR3 region has 14 residues. CDR3 amino acids: CASSPARANYGYTF. The CDR3 nucleotides read TGTGCCAGCAGCCCCGCCCGAGCTAACTATGGCTACACCTTC.

DNA for the CDR3: TGTGCCTGGAAAGTTTCTGGACAACAGACCCAGTACTTC. Amino acids: CAWKVSGQQTQYF. The rearrangement links TRBV30 to TRBJ2-5; D may be TRBD1 (5 bases). Germline V gene lookup returns CDR1 GTSNPN and CDR2 SVGIG (reference sequence). The CDR3 is 13 amino acids. Deletions cut 4 bases from V and 6 bases from J, with 15 bases between.

The chain is built from TRBV5-8 and TRBJ1-1; TRBD1 is a possible D gene (5 bases). Trimming removed 4 bases at V and 0 bases at J, with 19 bases between. CDR1 and CDR2 (germline): SGHTS, YDEGEE. The CDR3 runs to 17 residues. In nucleotides, the CDR3 is TGTGCCAGCAGCCGTTGGGGGGTCCATAGCATGAACACTGAAGCTTTCTTT. Amino acid sequence: CASSRWGVHSMNTEAFF.